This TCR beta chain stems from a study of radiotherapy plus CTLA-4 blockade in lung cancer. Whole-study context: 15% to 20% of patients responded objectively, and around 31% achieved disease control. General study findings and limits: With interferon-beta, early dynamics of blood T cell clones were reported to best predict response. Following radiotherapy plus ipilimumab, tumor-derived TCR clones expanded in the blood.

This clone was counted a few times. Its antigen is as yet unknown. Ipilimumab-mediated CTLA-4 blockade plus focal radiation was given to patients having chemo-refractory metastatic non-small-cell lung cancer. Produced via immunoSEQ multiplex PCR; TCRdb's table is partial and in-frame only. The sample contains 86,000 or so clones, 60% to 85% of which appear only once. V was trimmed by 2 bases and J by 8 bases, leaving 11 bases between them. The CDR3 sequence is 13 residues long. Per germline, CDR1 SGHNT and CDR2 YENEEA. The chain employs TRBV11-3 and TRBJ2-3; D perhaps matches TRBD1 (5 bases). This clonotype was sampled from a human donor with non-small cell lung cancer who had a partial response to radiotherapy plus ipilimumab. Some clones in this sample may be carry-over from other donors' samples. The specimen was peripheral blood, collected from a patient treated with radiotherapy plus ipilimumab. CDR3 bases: TGTGCCAGCAGCTTAAACAGGATAGGTACGCAGTATTTT. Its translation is CASSLNRIGTQYF.